This is a list of T cell receptor beta chains from one sample in a study of immune evolution from preneoplasia to lung adenocarcinoma. Data came from immunoSEQ multiplex PCR; TCRdb stores just in-frame clones and leaves some out. The profile shows 13,000 to 15,000 clones, 85% to 90% of them singletons. The sequenced sample consisted of FFPE lung adenocarcinoma in situ tissue. The receptors derive from a donor at least 70 years old with lung adenocarcinoma. The CDR3 runs from the conserved cysteine through the conserved F or W. D genes are given only for firm matches. Clone size appears in some rows only: once, few, many, or a class for an expanded clone.

CDR3 protein: CASSLEGPYGYTF
CDR3 DNA: TGTGCCAGCAGTTTAGAGGGGCCCTATGGCTACACCTTC
V gene: TRBV28
D gene: .
J gene: TRBJ1-2
clone size: .

CDR3 protein: CASTAGNSGNTIYF
CDR3 DNA: TGTGCCAGCACCGCCGGGAACTCTGGAAACACCATATATTTT
V gene: TRBV2
D gene: .
J gene: TRBJ1-3
clone size: .

CDR3 protein: CASSPGSGQPQHF
CDR3 DNA: TGTGCCAGCAGCCCAGGGAGCGGTCAGCCCCAGCATTTT
V gene: TRBV7-8
D gene: .
J gene: TRBJ1-5
clone size: .

CDR3 protein: CAISDIGRKGNTEAFF
CDR3 DNA: TGTGCCATCAGTGATATTGGACGGAAGGGGAACACTGAAGCTTTCTTT
V gene: TRBV10-3
D gene: .
J gene: TRBJ1-1
clone size: once

CDR3 protein: CASSILAGDNEQFF
CDR3 DNA: TGTGCCAGTAGTATACTAGCGGGTGACAATGAGCAGTTCTTC
V gene: TRBV19
D gene: TRBD2
J gene: TRBJ2-1
clone size: .

CDR3 protein: CASSLGRVNGYTF
CDR3 DNA: TGTGCCAGCAGCTTGGGCAGGGTTAATGGCTACACCTTC
V gene: TRBV4-2
D gene: .
J gene: TRBJ1-2
clone size: .

CDR3 protein: CASSNSLSEQYF
CDR3 DNA: TGTGCCAGCAGTAACAGCCTCTCCGAGCAGTACTTC
V gene: TRBV27
D gene: .
J gene: TRBJ2-7
clone size: .

CDR3 protein: CASSVGQGAGGNTIYF
CDR3 DNA: TGCGCCAGCAGCGTGGGACAGGGGGCAGGTGGAAACACCATATATTTT
V gene: TRBV5-1
D gene: TRBD1
J gene: TRBJ1-3
clone size: .

CDR3 protein: CASSYDGTSPSEQYF
CDR3 DNA: TGCGCCAGCAGCTACGACGGGACAAGCCCCTCCGAGCAGTACTTC
V gene: TRBV5-1
D gene: .
J gene: TRBJ2-7
clone size: .

CDR3 protein: CASSLSPGVTEAFF
CDR3 DNA: TGTGCCAGCAGCTTGAGTCCAGGGGTTACTGAAGCTTTCTTT
V gene: TRBV5-5
D gene: .
J gene: TRBJ1-1
clone size: .

CDR3 protein: CASSLRTSGRYEQYF
CDR3 DNA: TGCGCCAGCAGCTTGCGGACTAGCGGGAGATACGAGCAGTACTTC
V gene: TRBV5-1
D gene: TRBD2
J gene: TRBJ2-7
clone size: .

CDR3 protein: CASSEYGPSTDTQYF
CDR3 DNA: TGTGCCAGCAGTGAATATGGACCGAGCACAGATACGCAGTATTTT
V gene: TRBV6-1
D gene: .
J gene: TRBJ2-3
clone size: .

CDR3 protein: CSVGEGHRGGYEQYF
CDR3 DNA: TGCAGCGTCGGGGAAGGTCATAGGGGTGGTTACGAGCAGTACTTC
V gene: TRBV29-1
D gene: .
J gene: TRBJ2-7
clone size: .

CDR3 protein: CASSLEWERITAKNIQYF
CDR3 DNA: TGTGCCAGCAGCTTAGAGTGGGAACGGATTACAGCCAAAAACATTCAGTACTTC
V gene: TRBV7-8
D gene: .
J gene: TRBJ2-4
clone size: once

CDR3 protein: CASSHRPGRAEAFF
CDR3 DNA: TGTGCCAGCAGCCACCGGCCAGGCCGAGCTGAAGCTTTCTTT
V gene: TRBV14
D gene: .
J gene: TRBJ1-1
clone size: .

CDR3 protein: CASSPTTDRSSGNTIYF
CDR3 DNA: TGTGCCAGCTCACCTACGACAGACAGGTCCTCTGGAAACACCATATATTTT
V gene: TRBV18
D gene: .
J gene: TRBJ1-3
clone size: .

CDR3 protein: CASSEAGANVLTF
CDR3 DNA: TGTGCCAGCAGTGAGGCTGGGGCCAACGTCCTGACTTTC
V gene: TRBV28
D gene: .
J gene: TRBJ2-6
clone size: .

CDR3 protein: CSVLGQGLAREQYF
CDR3 DNA: TGCAGCGTCCTGGGACAGGGGCTCGCTCGGGAGCAGTACTTC
V gene: TRBV29-1
D gene: TRBD1
J gene: TRBJ2-7
clone size: .

CDR3 protein: CASSLTGRGGNTIYF
CDR3 DNA: TGCGCCAGCAGCTTGACAGGCAGGGGCGGAAACACCATATATTTT
V gene: TRBV5-1
D gene: .
J gene: TRBJ1-3
clone size: .

CDR3 protein: CASSWARRATDTQYF
CDR3 DNA: TGTGCCAGCAGTTGGGCCCGGCGGGCCACAGATACGCAGTATTTT
V gene: TRBV6-1
D gene: .
J gene: TRBJ2-3
clone size: .

CDR3 protein: CASIFGGRNTEAFF
CDR3 DNA: TGTGCCAGCATCTTCGGGGGGCGGAACACTGAAGCTTTCTTT
V gene: TRBV11-3
D gene: .
J gene: TRBJ1-1
clone size: .

CDR3 protein: CASSNRWRTGSYEQYF
CDR3 DNA: TGTGCCAGCAGCAACCGGTGGCGGACAGGCTCCTACGAGCAGTACTTC
V gene: TRBV21-1
D gene: .
J gene: TRBJ2-7
clone size: .

CDR3 protein: CASSSRDREGSGANVLTF
CDR3 DNA: TGTGCCAGCAGTTCCCGGGACAGGGAGGGGTCTGGGGCCAACGTCCTGACTTTC
V gene: TRBV9
D gene: TRBD1
J gene: TRBJ2-6
clone size: few

CDR3 protein: CASSYPSSGYNEQFF
CDR3 DNA: TGTGCCAGCAGTTATCCTTCTAGCGGTTACAATGAGCAGTTCTTC
V gene: TRBV6-6
D gene: TRBD2
J gene: TRBJ2-1
clone size: .

CDR3 protein: CASRYRDHTDTQYF
CDR3 DNA: TGTGCCAGCAGGTACCGGGACCACACAGATACGCAGTATTTT
V gene: TRBV28
D gene: .
J gene: TRBJ2-3
clone size: once

CDR3 protein: CSVEDVSYNEQFF
CDR3 DNA: TGCAGCGTTGAAGATGTATCCTACAATGAGCAGTTCTTC
V gene: TRBV29-1
D gene: .
J gene: TRBJ2-1
clone size: .

CDR3 protein: CASSLIRGLLETQYF
CDR3 DNA: TGTGCCAGCAGCTTGATCAGGGGGCTCCTAGAGACCCAGTACTTC
V gene: TRBV7-9
D gene: TRBD1
J gene: TRBJ2-5
clone size: .

CDR3 protein: CASRRQSDEQFF
CDR3 DNA: TGTGCCAGCAGAAGACAGTCCGATGAGCAGTTCTTC
V gene: TRBV6-6
D gene: .
J gene: TRBJ2-1
clone size: .

CDR3 protein: CASSLTSTGGYGYTF
CDR3 DNA: TGTGCCAGCTCACTTACTTCTACAGGGGGCTATGGCTACACCTTC
V gene: TRBV18
D gene: TRBD1
J gene: TRBJ1-2
clone size: .

CDR3 protein: CASSSSPWSNQPQHF
CDR3 DNA: TGTGCCAGCAGCTCCAGCCCTTGGAGCAATCAGCCCCAGCATTTT
V gene: TRBV9
D gene: .
J gene: TRBJ1-5
clone size: once

CDR3 protein: CASSLEQGANTEAFF
CDR3 DNA: TGCGCCAGCAGCTTGGAGCAGGGGGCGAACACTGAAGCTTTCTTT
V gene: TRBV5-1
D gene: TRBD1
J gene: TRBJ1-1
clone size: .

CDR3 protein: CASTPLLAGGNEQFF
CDR3 DNA: TGTGCCAGCACCCCCCTACTAGCGGGAGGGAATGAGCAGTTCTTC
V gene: TRBV6-5
D gene: TRBD2
J gene: TRBJ2-1
clone size: .

CDR3 protein: CASSLDNEKLFF
CDR3 DNA: TGCGCCAGCAGCTTGGATAATGAAAAACTGTTTTTT
V gene: TRBV5-1
D gene: .
J gene: TRBJ1-4
clone size: .

CDR3 protein: CASSLFRDPNTGELFF
CDR3 DNA: TGTGCCAGCAGCTTGTTTAGGGACCCGAACACCGGGGAGCTGTTTTTT
V gene: TRBV5-6
D gene: .
J gene: TRBJ2-2
clone size: .

CDR3 protein: CASSNEGSDYGYTF
CDR3 DNA: TGTGCCAGCAGTAACGAGGGGTCGGACTATGGCTACACCTTC
V gene: TRBV2
D gene: .
J gene: TRBJ1-2
clone size: .

CDR3 protein: CASSDGQRSTEAFF
CDR3 DNA: TGTGCCAGCAGCGACGGACAAAGGAGCACTGAAGCTTTCTTT
V gene: TRBV5-6
D gene: .
J gene: TRBJ1-1
clone size: .

CDR3 protein: CASSLWRGTYNEQFF
CDR3 DNA: TGTGCCAGCAGCTTGTGGAGGGGAACCTACAATGAGCAGTTCTTC
V gene: TRBV5-6
D gene: .
J gene: TRBJ2-1
clone size: .

CDR3 protein: CAWDSPSEQFF
CDR3 DNA: TGTGCCTGGGACAGCCCCAGCGAGCAGTTCTTC
V gene: TRBV30
D gene: .
J gene: TRBJ2-1
clone size: .

CDR3 protein: CASSDTGGSAEAFF
CDR3 DNA: TGTGCCAGCAGTGACACAGGGGGAAGCGCTGAAGCTTTCTTT
V gene: TRBV6-5
D gene: TRBD1
J gene: TRBJ1-1
clone size: .

CDR3 protein: CASSPSGRTLYSSYSANYGYTF
CDR3 DNA: TGTGCCAGCAGTCCTAGCGGTCGCACCTTATACAGTAGCTATTCAGCTAACTATGGCTACACCTTC
V gene: TRBV27
D gene: .
J gene: TRBJ1-2
clone size: once

CDR3 protein: CAWGRLAEREQFF
CDR3 DNA: TGTGCCTGGGGTCGACTAGCGGAACGAGAGCAGTTCTTC
V gene: TRBV30
D gene: TRBD2
J gene: TRBJ2-1
clone size: .

CDR3 protein: CASSLSLLAGVEQYF
CDR3 DNA: TGTGCCAGCAGCTTATCGTTGCTAGCGGGAGTCGAGCAGTACTTC
V gene: TRBV7-2
D gene: TRBD2
J gene: TRBJ2-7
clone size: few

CDR3 protein: CASSQRVSGLNEQYF
CDR3 DNA: TGTGCCAGCAGCCAAAGAGTATCGGGATTGAACGAGCAGTACTTC
V gene: TRBV5-4
D gene: .
J gene: TRBJ2-7
clone size: few

CDR3 protein: CASKGDSGEKLFF
CDR3 DNA: TGTGCCAGCAAAGGGGACAGCGGGGAAAAACTGTTTTTT
V gene: TRBV2
D gene: TRBD1
J gene: TRBJ1-4
clone size: .

CDR3 protein: CASRTGKGRTDTQYF
CDR3 DNA: TGTGCCAGTAGAACAGGGAAGGGAAGGACAGATACGCAGTATTTT
V gene: TRBV19
D gene: .
J gene: TRBJ2-3
clone size: .

CDR3 protein: CASSSSGRALNEQFF
CDR3 DNA: TGTGCCAGCAGCTCTAGCGGGAGGGCACTCAATGAGCAGTTCTTC
V gene: TRBV5-6
D gene: TRBD2
J gene: TRBJ2-1
clone size: .